These T cell receptor beta chains were read from a single sample in a study of shared clonotypes between healthy human individuals. Measured with immunoSEQ multiplex PCR; TCRdb has only the in-frame clones, and not every one. The sample carries 2 million to 2.5 million clones, 90% to 95% recorded once. Sequencing was carried out using naive CD4+ T cells from PBMCs. The receptor source for this set is a young man in good health. Some clones in this sample may be carry-over from other donors' samples. Both conserved end residues are part of each CDR3. D genes are given only for firm matches. Not every row has a clone size; where given, it reads once, few, many or a size class.

v_call: TRBV9; clone_size: NA; j_call: TRBJ1-2; d_call: TRBD1; cdr3_aa: CASSPPWTGGVYGYTF; cdr3_nt: TGTGCCAGCAGCCCTCCCTGGACAGGGGGGGTCTATGGCTACACCTTC
v_call: TRBV27; clone_size: once; j_call: TRBJ2-2; d_call: TRBD2; cdr3_aa: CASSRQAGGYTGELFF; cdr3_nt: TGTGCCAGCAGTCGACAAGCGGGAGGGTACACCGGGGAGCTGTTTTTT
v_call: TRBV9; clone_size: NA; j_call: TRBJ2-2; d_call: TRBD2; cdr3_aa: CASSVRPELAGGRKNTGELFF; cdr3_nt: TGTGCCAGCAGCGTACGACCTGAACTAGCGGGAGGACGAAAAAACACCGGGGAGCTGTTTTTT
v_call: TRBV4-1; clone_size: NA; j_call: TRBJ2-3; d_call: TRBD2; cdr3_aa: CASSLRLAGADTQYF; cdr3_nt: TGCGCCAGCAGCCTAAGACTAGCGGGAGCAGATACGCAGTATTTT
v_call: TRBV5-1; clone_size: NA; j_call: TRBJ2-5; d_call: NA; cdr3_aa: CASSLAVGQETQYF; cdr3_nt: TGCGCCAGCAGCTTGGCTGTAGGGCAAGAGACCCAGTACTTC
v_call: TRBV5-6; clone_size: NA; j_call: TRBJ2-3; d_call: NA; cdr3_aa: CASSSWGTPDTQYF; cdr3_nt: TGTGCCAGCAGCTCTTGGGGGACTCCAGATACGCAGTATTTT
v_call: TRBV5-4; clone_size: NA; j_call: TRBJ1-1; d_call: NA; cdr3_aa: CASSLGRVYEKAEAFF; cdr3_nt: TGTGCCAGCAGCTTGGGGCGAGTCTACGAGAAGGCTGAAGCTTTCTTT
v_call: TRBV6-5; clone_size: NA; j_call: TRBJ1-2; d_call: TRBD1; cdr3_aa: CASRPGGLDDGYTF; cdr3_nt: TGTGCCAGCAGACCAGGGGGACTGGATGATGGCTACACCTTC
v_call: TRBV6-1; clone_size: NA; j_call: TRBJ2-3; d_call: TRBD2; cdr3_aa: CATSGGDALTDTQYF; cdr3_nt: TGTGCCACCTCGGGAGGGGACGCCCTCACAGATACGCAGTATTTT
v_call: TRBV5-4; clone_size: NA; j_call: TRBJ2-2; d_call: TRBD1; cdr3_aa: CASSLQGASTGELFF; cdr3_nt: TGTGCCAGCAGCTTACAGGGGGCAAGCACCGGGGAGCTGTTTTTT
v_call: TRBV5-1; clone_size: NA; j_call: TRBJ2-5; d_call: NA; cdr3_aa: CASSLVVSGYQETQYF; cdr3_nt: TGCGCCAGCAGCTTGGTTGTCAGCGGATACCAAGAGACCCAGTACTTC
v_call: TRBV6-5; clone_size: NA; j_call: TRBJ2-7; d_call: NA; cdr3_aa: CATLDPNPSYEQYF; cdr3_nt: TGTGCCACCCTGGACCCAAATCCCTCCTACGAGCAGTACTTC
v_call: TRBV5-1; clone_size: NA; j_call: TRBJ2-7; d_call: NA; cdr3_aa: CASSSHSLLGGYEQYF; cdr3_nt: TGCGCCAGCAGCTCGCATAGCCTCCTCGGGGGCTACGAGCAGTACTTC
v_call: TRBV27; clone_size: NA; j_call: TRBJ2-1; d_call: NA; cdr3_aa: CASTPTGTTYNEQFF; cdr3_nt: TGTGCCAGCACCCCGACTGGGACAACCTACAATGAGCAGTTCTTC
v_call: TRBV5-6; clone_size: once; j_call: TRBJ2-7; d_call: NA; cdr3_aa: CASSLFSGTSYEQYF; cdr3_nt: TGTGCCAGCAGCTTGTTCTCAGGGACATCCTACGAGCAGTACTTC
v_call: TRBV7-6; clone_size: NA; j_call: TRBJ2-1; d_call: TRBD2; cdr3_aa: CASSLGAGGSSYNEQFF; cdr3_nt: TGTGCCAGCAGCTTAGGGGCGGGAGGTAGCTCCTACAATGAGCAGTTCTTC
v_call: TRBV7-2; clone_size: NA; j_call: TRBJ2-1; d_call: TRBD2; cdr3_aa: CASNRLAASYNEQFF; cdr3_nt: TGTGCCAGCAACCGACTAGCGGCCTCCTACAATGAGCAGTTCTTC
v_call: TRBV5-6; clone_size: NA; j_call: TRBJ1-4; d_call: NA; cdr3_aa: CASSLRGYGTNEKLFF; cdr3_nt: TGTGCCAGCAGCTTGCGGGGGTACGGAACTAATGAAAAACTGTTTTTT
v_call: TRBV28; clone_size: NA; j_call: TRBJ1-1; d_call: NA; cdr3_aa: CASSLQGFRTEAFF; cdr3_nt: TGTGCCAGCAGTCTACAGGGCTTTCGGACTGAAGCTTTCTTT
v_call: TRBV28; clone_size: few; j_call: TRBJ1-1; d_call: NA; cdr3_aa: CASKVIQPMNTEAFF; cdr3_nt: TGTGCCAGCAAGGTAATACAGCCGATGAACACTGAAGCTTTCTTT
v_call: TRBV28; clone_size: once; j_call: TRBJ1-4; d_call: TRBD1; cdr3_aa: CASRRRQGKGNEKLFF; cdr3_nt: TGTGCCAGCAGGAGACGACAGGGGAAGGGTAATGAAAAACTGTTTTTT
v_call: TRBV7-9; clone_size: NA; j_call: TRBJ2-3; d_call: TRBD2; cdr3_aa: CASSPGTSGVTSTDTQYF; cdr3_nt: TGTGCCAGCAGCCCAGGGACTAGCGGGGTAACTAGCACAGATACGCAGTATTTT
v_call: TRBV28; clone_size: once; j_call: TRBJ2-7; d_call: NA; cdr3_aa: CASSPHYTQGPYEQYF; cdr3_nt: TGTGCCAGCAGTCCCCACTATACTCAGGGGCCCTACGAGCAGTACTTC
v_call: TRBV25-1; clone_size: NA; j_call: TRBJ2-7; d_call: TRBD1; cdr3_aa: CASSPGGQGARSEQYF; cdr3_nt: TGTGCCAGCAGCCCCGGAGGACAGGGGGCGCGATCCGAGCAGTACTTC
v_call: TRBV2; clone_size: NA; j_call: TRBJ1-3; d_call: NA; cdr3_aa: CASSGDRRSGNTIYF; cdr3_nt: TGTGCCAGCAGTGGGGACCGTCGCTCTGGAAACACCATATATTTT
v_call: TRBV5-1; clone_size: NA; j_call: TRBJ2-1; d_call: NA; cdr3_aa: CASSLDGEYNEQFF; cdr3_nt: TGCGCCAGCAGCTTGGACGGGGAGTACAATGAGCAGTTCTTC
v_call: TRBV7-2; clone_size: NA; j_call: TRBJ2-7; d_call: NA; cdr3_aa: CASSRRSRAHEQYF; cdr3_nt: TGTGCCAGCAGCCGGAGGAGCAGGGCCCACGAGCAGTACTTC
v_call: TRBV2; clone_size: NA; j_call: TRBJ2-5; d_call: TRBD1; cdr3_aa: CASSRLGQVGMTQYF; cdr3_nt: TGTGCCAGCAGTCGACTCGGACAGGTGGGGATGACCCAGTACTTC
v_call: TRBV5-1; clone_size: NA; j_call: TRBJ2-7; d_call: NA; cdr3_aa: CASSPAAEGYEQYF; cdr3_nt: TGCGCCAGCAGCCCTGCGGCGGAGGGCTACGAGCAGTACTTC
v_call: TRBV5-3; clone_size: NA; j_call: TRBJ1-5; d_call: TRBD1; cdr3_aa: CARSLKSAGGMGNQPQHF; cdr3_nt: TGTGCCAGAAGCTTGAAGTCGGCAGGGGGCATGGGCAATCAGCCCCAGCATTTT
v_call: TRBV30; clone_size: NA; j_call: TRBJ2-1; d_call: NA; cdr3_aa: CAWSSVDEQFF; cdr3_nt: TGTGCCTGGAGTAGTGTCGATGAGCAGTTCTTC
v_call: TRBV5-1; clone_size: NA; j_call: TRBJ2-3; d_call: NA; cdr3_aa: CASSQADLTDTQYF; cdr3_nt: TGCGCCAGCAGTCAAGCGGATCTCACAGATACGCAGTATTTT
v_call: TRBV11-1; clone_size: NA; j_call: TRBJ2-7; d_call: TRBD2; cdr3_aa: CASSPRLAAYEQYF; cdr3_nt: TGTGCCAGCAGCCCCCGACTAGCGGCCTACGAGCAGTACTTC
v_call: TRBV25-1; clone_size: NA; j_call: TRBJ2-7; d_call: NA; cdr3_aa: CASSQTGTYEQYF; cdr3_nt: TGTGCCAGCAGTCAAACAGGGACCTACGAGCAGTACTTC
v_call: TRBV6-6; clone_size: NA; j_call: TRBJ2-5; d_call: NA; cdr3_aa: CASSYSDQGRGQYF; cdr3_nt: TGTGCCAGCAGTTACTCCGACCAGGGCCGTGGGCAGTACTTC
v_call: TRBV27; clone_size: NA; j_call: TRBJ1-1; d_call: TRBD1; cdr3_aa: CASSPRTGRGNTEAFF; cdr3_nt: TGTGCCAGCAGTCCCCGGACAGGGAGGGGGAACACTGAAGCTTTCTTT
v_call: TRBV9; clone_size: NA; j_call: TRBJ2-1; d_call: TRBD2; cdr3_aa: CASSAGFSTSGIYNEQFF; cdr3_nt: TGTGCCAGCAGCGCCGGATTTAGTACTAGCGGAATTTACAATGAGCAGTTCTTC
v_call: TRBV15; clone_size: NA; j_call: TRBJ1-1; d_call: NA; cdr3_aa: CATSRDIRGTGDTEAFF; cdr3_nt: TGTGCCACCAGCAGAGATATACGGGGGACGGGCGACACTGAAGCTTTCTTT
v_call: TRBV6-1; clone_size: NA; j_call: TRBJ2-7; d_call: TRBD2; cdr3_aa: CAGNYGTSSYEQYF; cdr3_nt: TGTGCCGGTAATTACGGGACTAGCTCCTACGAGCAGTACTTC
v_call: TRBV30; clone_size: NA; j_call: TRBJ2-1; d_call: NA; cdr3_aa: CAWSVLYNEQFF; cdr3_nt: TGTGCCTGGAGTGTACTGTACAATGAGCAGTTCTTC
v_call: TRBV28; clone_size: NA; j_call: TRBJ2-3; d_call: NA; cdr3_aa: CASTPIGPLGDTQYF; cdr3_nt: TGTGCCAGCACTCCGATCGGGCCCCTGGGAGATACGCAGTATTTT
v_call: TRBV4-1; clone_size: NA; j_call: TRBJ2-3; d_call: TRBD2; cdr3_aa: CASSQDRGTSGFTDTQYF; cdr3_nt: TGCGCCAGCAGCCAAGATCGGGGGACTAGCGGATTCACAGATACGCAGTATTTT
v_call: TRBV28; clone_size: NA; j_call: TRBJ2-7; d_call: NA; cdr3_aa: CASSFRRGFSYEQYF; cdr3_nt: TGTGCCAGCAGTTTCCGCAGGGGATTCTCCTACGAGCAGTACTTC
v_call: TRBV7-2; clone_size: once; j_call: TRBJ2-2; d_call: NA; cdr3_aa: CASSQEITGELFF; cdr3_nt: TGTGCCAGCAGCCAAGAGATCACCGGGGAGCTGTTTTTT
v_call: TRBV19; clone_size: NA; j_call: TRBJ1-1; d_call: TRBD1; cdr3_aa: CASSKGQGRANTEAFF; cdr3_nt: TGTGCCAGTAGTAAGGGACAGGGACGGGCGAACACTGAAGCTTTCTTT
v_call: TRBV4-1; clone_size: NA; j_call: TRBJ2-1; d_call: NA; cdr3_aa: CASSREAYNEQFF; cdr3_nt: TGCGCCAGCTCGAGGGAGGCCTACAATGAGCAGTTCTTC
v_call: TRBV25-1; clone_size: NA; j_call: TRBJ2-3; d_call: TRBD2; cdr3_aa: CASSEVASGSGTDTQYF; cdr3_nt: TGTGCCAGCAGTGAAGTGGCTAGCGGGAGTGGCACAGATACGCAGTATTTT
v_call: TRBV5-4; clone_size: NA; j_call: TRBJ2-5; d_call: TRBD2; cdr3_aa: CASSRGLAGGQETQYF; cdr3_nt: TGTGCCAGCAGCCGGGGACTAGCGGGAGGGCAAGAGACCCAGTACTTC
v_call: TRBV6-5; clone_size: NA; j_call: TRBJ1-2; d_call: NA; cdr3_aa: CASSYSRGFGSYGYTF; cdr3_nt: TGTGCCAGCAGTTACTCGAGAGGATTCGGGTCCTATGGCTACACCTTC
v_call: TRBV6-5; clone_size: NA; j_call: TRBJ2-1; d_call: NA; cdr3_aa: CASTPHGGSYNEQFF; cdr3_nt: TGTGCCAGCACTCCCCATGGGGGTTCCTACAATGAGCAGTTCTTC
v_call: TRBV7-3; clone_size: NA; j_call: TRBJ2-1; d_call: TRBD2; cdr3_aa: CASSWTSGPYNEQFF; cdr3_nt: TGTGCCAGCAGCTGGACTAGCGGTCCGTACAATGAGCAGTTCTTC
v_call: TRBV6-6; clone_size: NA; j_call: TRBJ1-5; d_call: TRBD1; cdr3_aa: CASSYTTGGNQPQHF; cdr3_nt: TGTGCCAGCAGTTACACGACAGGGGGCAATCAGCCCCAGCATTTT
v_call: TRBV28; clone_size: NA; j_call: TRBJ2-5; d_call: NA; cdr3_aa: CASSSPRPGETQYF; cdr3_nt: TGTGCCAGCAGTTCACCCCGACCCGGAGAGACCCAGTACTTC